This T cell receptor beta chain was recovered during a study of blood T cell repertoires in COVID-19. As for the study in general: Sources were T cells, B-cell-depleted T cells, or PBMCs; the material itself was cDNA or gDNA.

Per the study methods: Reference gene primer amplification gave estimated nucleated cell counts. Method: immunoSEQ multiplex PCR; TCRdb's copy keeps in-frame clones and lacks some. V, J and clone size reflect that table, while D and trimming were determined from the DNA. This table holds 50,000 to 65,000 clones, roughly 74% found once. V lost 1 base, J lost 4 bases, and 8 bases stayed unmatched. This CDR3 has 16 residues. The germline V gene has CDR1 SGHVS and CDR2 FQNEAQ. The genes are TRBV7-8 and TRBJ1-1, with 8 bases lining up with TRBD1. Sequenced input: peripheral blood. This receptor was obtained from a woman older than 75 with acute or convalescent COVID-19. The CDR3 sequence: CASSLGTGRESTEAFF. In DNA form, the CDR3 reads TGTGCCAGCAGCTTAGGGACAGGGCGTGAGAGCACTGAAGCTTTCTTT.